The clone carrying this TCR beta chain was seen at least ten times. Trimming removed 7 bases from V and 10 bases from J; junction bases left unmatched: 13. The germline V gene has CDR1 LGHDT and CDR2 YNNKEL (reference sequence). This CDR3 contains 15 residues. The TCR library protocol was used to attach unique molecular identifiers. These identifiers were attached to individual cDNA molecules. Each CDR3 protein is one row after TCRdb ran MiXCR on the 5' RACE reads. The table has some 71,000 distinct CDR3 sequences, approximately 10% seen once. The data were obtained in a study of early T cells in non-severe SARS-CoV-2 infection.

V usage is TRBV3-1 and J usage is TRBJ2-1, with 10 bases identical to TRBD2. The sequence came from an adult who was a healthcare worker with PCR-confirmed SARS-CoV-2 infection or an uninfected control (not recorded which). The specimen sequenced was whole blood. The CDR3 DNA follows: TGTGCCAGCACCCTGCTCCAGCGGGGGGGCCACGAGCAGTTCTTC. As protein: CASTLLQRGGHEQFF.